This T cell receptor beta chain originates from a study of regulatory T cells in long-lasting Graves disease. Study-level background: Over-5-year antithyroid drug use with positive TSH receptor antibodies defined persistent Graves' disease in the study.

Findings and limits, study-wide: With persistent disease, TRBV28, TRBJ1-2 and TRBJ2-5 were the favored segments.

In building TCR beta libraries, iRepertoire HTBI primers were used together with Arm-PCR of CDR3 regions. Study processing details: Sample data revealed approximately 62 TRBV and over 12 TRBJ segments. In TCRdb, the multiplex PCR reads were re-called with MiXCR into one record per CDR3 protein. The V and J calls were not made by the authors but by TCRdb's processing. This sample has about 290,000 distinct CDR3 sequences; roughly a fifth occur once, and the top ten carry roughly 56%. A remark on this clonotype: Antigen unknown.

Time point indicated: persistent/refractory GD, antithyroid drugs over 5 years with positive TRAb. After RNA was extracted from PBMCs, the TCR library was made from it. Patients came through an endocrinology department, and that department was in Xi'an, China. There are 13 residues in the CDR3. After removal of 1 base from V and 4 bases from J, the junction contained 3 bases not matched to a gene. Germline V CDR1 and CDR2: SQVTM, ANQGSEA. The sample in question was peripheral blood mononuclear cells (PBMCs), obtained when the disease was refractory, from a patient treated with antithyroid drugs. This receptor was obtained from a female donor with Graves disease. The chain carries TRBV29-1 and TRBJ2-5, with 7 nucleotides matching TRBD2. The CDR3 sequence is CSVEVAGVETQYF. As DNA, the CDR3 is TGCAGCGTTGAAGTCGCGGGAGTAGAGACCCAGTACTTC.